The text below deals with one TCR beta chain. This entry belongs to a study of blood T cell repertoires in COVID-19. Original data processing: Quantification of nucleated cells was approximated via reference gene primer amplification. Sequencing used immunoSEQ multiplex PCR; TCRdb keeps in-frame clones, though not all of them. The D gene and trimming were derived from the DNA, and the V and J assignments and clone size from that table. The table includes about 210,000 clones, about nine tenths detected once. The sequenced sample was peripheral blood. The sequence came from a man younger than 35 with active or convalescent COVID-19.

The CDR3 nucleotides are TGTGCCAGCAGCCCAGGGACTAGCGGGGTTGAGCAGTTCTTC. Amino acids: CASSPGTSGVEQFF. This chain connects TRBV9 to TRBJ2-1; TRBD2 aligns across 13 bases. J lost 9 bases, V lost 4 bases, and 4 bases had no gene match. The CDR3 totals 14 residues. Germline V CDR1 and CDR2: SGDLS, YYNGEE.